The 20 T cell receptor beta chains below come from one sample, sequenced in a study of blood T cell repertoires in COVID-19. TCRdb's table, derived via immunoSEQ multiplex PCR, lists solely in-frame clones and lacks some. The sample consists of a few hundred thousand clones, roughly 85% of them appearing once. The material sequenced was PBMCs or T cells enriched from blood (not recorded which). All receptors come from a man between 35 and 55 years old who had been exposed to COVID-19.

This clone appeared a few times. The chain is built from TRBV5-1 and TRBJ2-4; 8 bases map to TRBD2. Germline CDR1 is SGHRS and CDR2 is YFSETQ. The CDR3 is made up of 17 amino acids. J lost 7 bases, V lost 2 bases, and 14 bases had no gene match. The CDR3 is CASSFSGRDGSRNIQYF. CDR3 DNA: TGCGCCAGCAGCTTCTCCGGGAGGGATGGTTCGAGGAACATTCAGTACTTC.

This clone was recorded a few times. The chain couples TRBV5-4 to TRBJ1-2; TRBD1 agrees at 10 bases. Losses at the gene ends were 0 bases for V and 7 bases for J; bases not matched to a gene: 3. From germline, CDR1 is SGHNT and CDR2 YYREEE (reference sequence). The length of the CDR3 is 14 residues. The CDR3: CASSLAGQGFGYTF. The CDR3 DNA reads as TGTGCCAGCAGCTTGGCGGGACAGGGGTTTGGCTACACCTTC.

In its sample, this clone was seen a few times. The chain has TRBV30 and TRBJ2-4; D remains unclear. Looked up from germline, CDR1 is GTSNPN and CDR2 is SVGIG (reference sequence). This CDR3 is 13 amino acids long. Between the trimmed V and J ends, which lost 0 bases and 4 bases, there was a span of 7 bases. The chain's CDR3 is CAWSVGGKNIQYF. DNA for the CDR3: TGTGCCTGGAGTGTTGGCGGAAAAAACATTCAGTACTTC.

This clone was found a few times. Here the CDR3 reads CASSLVPGDVYEQYF. For the CDR3, the DNA is TGCGCCAGCAGCTTGGTTCCGGGAGACGTTTACGAGCAGTACTTC. The rearrangement links TRBV5-1 to TRBJ2-7; TRBD2 might be the D (6 bases). Per the germline V gene, CDR1 is SGHRS and CDR2 is YFSETQ. The CDR3 contains 15 residues. The V and J ends lost 0 bases and 4 bases respectively, with 14 bases between them.

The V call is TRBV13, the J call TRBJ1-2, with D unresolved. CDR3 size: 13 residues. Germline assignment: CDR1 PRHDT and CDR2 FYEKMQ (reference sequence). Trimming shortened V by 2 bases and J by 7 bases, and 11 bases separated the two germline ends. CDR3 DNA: TGTGCCAGCAGCTTAAGAGGGTTTGGTGGCTACACCTTC. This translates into CASSLRGFGGYTF.

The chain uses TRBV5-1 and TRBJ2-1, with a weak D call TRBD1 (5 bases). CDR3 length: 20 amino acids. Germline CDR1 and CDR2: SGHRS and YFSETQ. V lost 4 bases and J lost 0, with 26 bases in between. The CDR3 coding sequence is TGCGCCAGCAGCAACCCCGAACAGGTCCCCGCTACCAGCTCCTACAATGAGCAGTTCTTC. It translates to CASSNPEQVPATSSYNEQFF.

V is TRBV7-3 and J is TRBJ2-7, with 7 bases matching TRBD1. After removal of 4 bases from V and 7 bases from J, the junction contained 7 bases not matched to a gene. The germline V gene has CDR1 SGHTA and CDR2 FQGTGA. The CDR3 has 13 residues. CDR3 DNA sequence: TGTGCCAGCAGCTCGACAGGGTTGGAGGAGCAGTACTTC. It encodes CASSSTGLEEQYF. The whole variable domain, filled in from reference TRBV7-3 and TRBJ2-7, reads GAGVSQTPSNKVTEKGKYVELRCDPISGHTALYWYRQSLGQGPEFLIYFQGTGAADDSGLPNDRFFAVRPEGSVSTLKIQRTERGDSAVYLCASSSTGLEEQYFGPGTRLTVT.

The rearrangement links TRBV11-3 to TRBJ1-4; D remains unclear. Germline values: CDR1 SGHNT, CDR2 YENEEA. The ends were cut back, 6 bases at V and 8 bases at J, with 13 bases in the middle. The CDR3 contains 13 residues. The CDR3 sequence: CASRKTAGEKLFF. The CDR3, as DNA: TGTGCCAGCAGGAAAACTGCGGGCGAAAAACTGTTTTTT.

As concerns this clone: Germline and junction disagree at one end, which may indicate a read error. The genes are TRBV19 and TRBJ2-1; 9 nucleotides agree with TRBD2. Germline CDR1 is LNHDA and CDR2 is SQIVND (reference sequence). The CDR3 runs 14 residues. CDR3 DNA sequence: TGTGCCAGTAGTATAGATCGGCTAGCGGGAAGTGTGATCTTC. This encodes CASSIDRLAGSVIF.

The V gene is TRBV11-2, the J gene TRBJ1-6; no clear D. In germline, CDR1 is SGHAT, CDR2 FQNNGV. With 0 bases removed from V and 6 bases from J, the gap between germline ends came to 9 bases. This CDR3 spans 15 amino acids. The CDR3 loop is CASSLDGGFNSPLHF. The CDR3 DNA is TGTGCCAGCAGCTTAGATGGAGGGTTTAATTCACCCCTCCACTTT.

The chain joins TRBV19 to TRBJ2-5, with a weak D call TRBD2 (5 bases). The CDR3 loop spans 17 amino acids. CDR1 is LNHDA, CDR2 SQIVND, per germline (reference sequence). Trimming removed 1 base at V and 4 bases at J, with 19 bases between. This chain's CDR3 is CASSIGYGIVFRETQYF. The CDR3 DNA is TGTGCCAGTAGTATAGGCTACGGGATTGTTTTCCGAGAGACCCAGTACTTC.

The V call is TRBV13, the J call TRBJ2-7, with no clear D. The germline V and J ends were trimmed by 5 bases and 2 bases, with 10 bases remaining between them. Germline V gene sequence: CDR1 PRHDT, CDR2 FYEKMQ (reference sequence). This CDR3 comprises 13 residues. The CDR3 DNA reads TGTGCCAGCAGCGCTAACGAACCCTACGAGCAGTACTTC. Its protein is CASSANEPYEQYF.

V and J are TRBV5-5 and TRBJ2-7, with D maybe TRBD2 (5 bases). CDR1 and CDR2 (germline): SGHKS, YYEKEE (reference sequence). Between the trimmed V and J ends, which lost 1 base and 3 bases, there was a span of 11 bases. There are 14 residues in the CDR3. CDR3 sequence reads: CASSLYPGDYEQYF. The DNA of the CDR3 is TGTGCCAGCAGCTTGTACCCCGGGGACTACGAGCAGTACTTC. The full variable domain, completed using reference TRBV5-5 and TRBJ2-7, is DAGVTQSPTHLIKTRGQQVTLRCSPISGHKSVSWYQQVLGQGPQFIFQYYEKEERGRGNFPDRFSARQFPNYSSELNVNALLLGDSALYLCASSLYPGDYEQYFGPGTRLTVT.

CDR3 region: CASSDRGHEQYF. For the CDR3, the DNA is TGTGCCAGCAGTGATAGGGGCCACGAGCAGTACTTC. The gene calls are TRBV2 and TRBJ2-7, with a weak D call TRBD1 (5 bases). CDR1 is SNHLY, CDR2 FYNNEI, per germline. This CDR3 is built from 12 residues. V was cut by 3 bases and J by 5 bases, with 8 bases left in between.

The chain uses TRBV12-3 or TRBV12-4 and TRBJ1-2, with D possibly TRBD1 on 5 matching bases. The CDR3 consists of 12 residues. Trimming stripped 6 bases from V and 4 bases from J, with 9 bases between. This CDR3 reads CASRSDSYGYTF. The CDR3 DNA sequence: TGTGCCAGCAGATCTGACAGCTATGGCTACACCTTC.

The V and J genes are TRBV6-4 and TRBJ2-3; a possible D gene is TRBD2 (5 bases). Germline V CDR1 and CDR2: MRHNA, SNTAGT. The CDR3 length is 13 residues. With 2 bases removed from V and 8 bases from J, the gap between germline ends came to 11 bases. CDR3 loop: CASSDPGAGTQYF. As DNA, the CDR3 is TGTGCCAGCAGTGACCCAGGCGCGGGTACGCAGTATTTT.

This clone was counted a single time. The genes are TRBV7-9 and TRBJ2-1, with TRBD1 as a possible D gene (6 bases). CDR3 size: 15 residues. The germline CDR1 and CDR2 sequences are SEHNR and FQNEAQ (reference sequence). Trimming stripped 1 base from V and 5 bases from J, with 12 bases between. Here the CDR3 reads CASSLGRRTDNEQFF. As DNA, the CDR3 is TGTGCCAGCAGCTTAGGACGGAGGACAGACAATGAGCAGTTCTTC.

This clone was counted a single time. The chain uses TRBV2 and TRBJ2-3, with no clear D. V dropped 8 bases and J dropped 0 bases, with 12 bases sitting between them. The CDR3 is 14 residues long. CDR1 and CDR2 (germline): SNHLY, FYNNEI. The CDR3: CASLLPRSTDTQYF. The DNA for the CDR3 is TGTGCCAGCTTGCTCCCCCGGAGCACAGATACGCAGTATTTT.

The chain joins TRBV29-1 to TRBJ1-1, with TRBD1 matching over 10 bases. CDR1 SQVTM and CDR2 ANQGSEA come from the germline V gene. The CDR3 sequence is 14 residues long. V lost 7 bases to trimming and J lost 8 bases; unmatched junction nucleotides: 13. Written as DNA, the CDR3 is TGCAGCGCGTCCTTGGGACAGGGGCGGACCGAAGCTTTCTTT. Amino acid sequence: CSASLGQGRTEAFF.

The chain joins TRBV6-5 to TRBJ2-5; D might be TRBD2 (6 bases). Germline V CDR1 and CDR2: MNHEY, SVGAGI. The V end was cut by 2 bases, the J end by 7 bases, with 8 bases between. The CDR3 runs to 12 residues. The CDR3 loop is CASSYLGGTQYF. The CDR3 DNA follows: TGTGCCAGCAGTTACCTCGGGGGGACCCAGTACTTC.